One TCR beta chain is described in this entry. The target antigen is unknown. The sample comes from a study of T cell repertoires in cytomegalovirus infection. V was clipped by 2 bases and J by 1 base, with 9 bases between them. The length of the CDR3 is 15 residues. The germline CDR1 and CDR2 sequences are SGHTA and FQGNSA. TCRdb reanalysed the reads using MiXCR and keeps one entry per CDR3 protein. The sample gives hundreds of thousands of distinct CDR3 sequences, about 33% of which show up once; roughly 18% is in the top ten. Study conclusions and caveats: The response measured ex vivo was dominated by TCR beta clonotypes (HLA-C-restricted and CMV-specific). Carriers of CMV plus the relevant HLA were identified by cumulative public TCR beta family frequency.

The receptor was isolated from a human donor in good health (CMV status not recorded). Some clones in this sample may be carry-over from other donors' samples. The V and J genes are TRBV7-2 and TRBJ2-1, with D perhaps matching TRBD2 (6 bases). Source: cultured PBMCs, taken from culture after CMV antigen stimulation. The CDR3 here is CASSLLALSYNEQFF. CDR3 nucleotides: TGTGCCAGCAGCTTACTAGCGCTGTCCTACAATGAGCAGTTCTTC. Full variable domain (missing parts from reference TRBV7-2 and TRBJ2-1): GAGVSQSPSNKVTEKGKDVELRCDPISGHTALYWYRQSLGQGLEFLIYFQGNSAPDKSGLPSDRFSAERTGGSVSTLTIQRTQQEDSAVYLCASSLLALSYNEQFFGPGTRLTVL.